These T cell receptor beta chains were read from a single sample in a study of identical twins. One entry per CDR3 protein, called by TCRdb with MiXCR from the 5' RACE reads. Of some 300,000 distinct CDR3 sequences in the sample, over 9% were seen once. The same data also contributed to another study, on yellow fever vaccine responses in identical twins.

The sequencing sample was made of CD8+ T cells sorted from blood. Receptors originate from a woman between 18 and 30 years old in good health. The CDR3 runs from the conserved cysteine through the conserved F or W. Each record gives: clone size, V gene, J gene, D gene, CDR3 length, CDR3 protein, CDR3 DNA. A D gene is named only where the DNA matches it firmly. Where a row states a size, it is once, few, many or the class of an expanded clone; other rows omit it.

clone size: few; V gene: TRBV4-1; J gene: TRBJ2-5; D gene: TRBD2; CDR3 length: 15; CDR3 protein: CASSQVLAGGETQYF; CDR3 DNA: TGCGCCAGCAGCCAAGTGCTAGCGGGAGGTGAGACCCAGTACTTC
clone size: few; V gene: TRBV28; J gene: TRBJ2-1; D gene: .; CDR3 length: 14; CDR3 protein: CASTKGLVANEQFF; CDR3 DNA: TGTGCCAGCACTAAGGGACTTGTGGCCAATGAGCAGTTCTTC
clone size: few; V gene: TRBV27; J gene: TRBJ2-3; D gene: .; CDR3 length: 15; CDR3 protein: CASSLAGRMTDTQYF; CDR3 DNA: TGTGCCAGCAGTTTGGCAGGTCGGATGACAGATACGCAGTATTTT
clone size: .; V gene: TRBV13; J gene: TRBJ2-1; D gene: TRBD2; CDR3 length: 16; CDR3 protein: CASSLERGGPFNEQFF; CDR3 DNA: TGTGCCAGCAGCTTAGAGCGGGGGGGACCTTTCAATGAGCAGTTCTTC
clone size: many; V gene: TRBV7-8; J gene: TRBJ1-6; D gene: .; CDR3 length: 17; CDR3 protein: CASSFPVLGSYNSPLHF; CDR3 DNA: TGTGCCAGCAGCTTTCCGGTCCTGGGCTCCTATAATTCACCCCTCCACTTT
clone size: few; V gene: TRBV24-1; J gene: TRBJ2-1; D gene: .; CDR3 length: 12; CDR3 protein: CATSKNYNEQFF; CDR3 DNA: TGTGCCACCAGCAAAAACTACAATGAGCAGTTCTTC
clone size: few; V gene: TRBV12-3/TRBV12-4; J gene: TRBJ2-7; D gene: TRBD2; CDR3 length: 14; CDR3 protein: CASSLAGGFNEQYF; CDR3 DNA: TGTGCCAGCAGTTTAGCGGGAGGGTTCAACGAGCAGTACTTC
clone size: .; V gene: TRBV11-2; J gene: TRBJ2-3; D gene: TRBD2; CDR3 length: 15; CDR3 protein: CASSFTRGSLDTQYF; CDR3 DNA: TGTGCCAGCAGCTTTACTCGCGGGAGTTTGGATACGCAGTATTTT
clone size: many; V gene: TRBV27; J gene: TRBJ2-1; D gene: .; CDR3 length: 14; CDR3 protein: CASSQSGTYNEQFF; CDR3 DNA: TGTGCCAGCAGTCAGTCGGGAACCTACAATGAGCAGTTCTTC
clone size: .; V gene: TRBV3-1; J gene: TRBJ2-3; D gene: TRBD2; CDR3 length: 18; CDR3 protein: CASSQGPGLAGVDGTQYF; CDR3 DNA: TGTGCCAGCAGCCAGGGACCGGGACTAGCGGGAGTGGACGGTACGCAGTATTTT
clone size: few; V gene: TRBV7-9; J gene: TRBJ2-1; D gene: TRBD2; CDR3 length: 14; CDR3 protein: CASSLAGRDNEQFF; CDR3 DNA: TGTGCCAGCAGCTTAGCCGGGAGGGACAATGAGCAGTTCTTC
clone size: .; V gene: TRBV20-1; J gene: TRBJ2-3; D gene: .; CDR3 length: 13; CDR3 protein: CSARTSRADTQYF; CDR3 DNA: TGCAGTGCCCGGACGTCCCGGGCAGATACGCAGTATTTT
clone size: few; V gene: TRBV4-2; J gene: TRBJ1-5; D gene: .; CDR3 length: 18; CDR3 protein: CASSHLPKAGSRNQPQHF; CDR3 DNA: TGTGCCAGCAGCCACCTCCCCAAGGCGGGTTCTCGCAATCAGCCCCAGCATTTT
clone size: .; V gene: TRBV6-1; J gene: TRBJ1-5; D gene: .; CDR3 length: 14; CDR3 protein: CASSPVLAMKPQHF; CDR3 DNA: TGTGCCAGCAGTCCCGTCCTGGCGATGAAGCCCCAGCATTTT
clone size: many; V gene: TRBV12-3/TRBV12-4; J gene: TRBJ2-7; D gene: .; CDR3 length: 13; CDR3 protein: CASRGARTYEQYF; CDR3 DNA: TGTGCCAGCAGGGGGGCTCGTACCTACGAGCAGTACTTC
clone size: .; V gene: TRBV6-2/TRBV6-3; J gene: TRBJ1-4; D gene: TRBD1; CDR3 length: 15; CDR3 protein: CASSYTGTGSEKLFF; CDR3 DNA: TGTGCCAGCAGTTACACAGGGACAGGGAGTGAAAAACTGTTTTTT
clone size: .; V gene: TRBV29-1; J gene: TRBJ2-3; D gene: .; CDR3 length: 10; CDR3 protein: CSVCTDTQYF; CDR3 DNA: TGCAGCGTATGCACAGATACGCAGTATTTT
clone size: few; V gene: TRBV29-1; J gene: TRBJ1-1; D gene: .; CDR3 length: 14; CDR3 protein: CSVEGTEMNTEAFF; CDR3 DNA: TGCAGCGTTGAAGGGACAGAGATGAACACTGAAGCTTTCTTT
clone size: many; V gene: TRBV12-3/TRBV12-4; J gene: TRBJ2-2; D gene: .; CDR3 length: 14; CDR3 protein: CASSLAGNTGELFF; CDR3 DNA: TGTGCCAGCAGTTTGGCGGGTAACACCGGGGAGCTGTTTTTT
clone size: .; V gene: TRBV29-1; J gene: TRBJ2-7; D gene: .; CDR3 length: 17; CDR3 protein: CSVPTGAWAGSSYEQYF; CDR3 DNA: TGCAGCGTTCCAACGGGGGCCTGGGCGGGGTCGTCCTACGAGCAGTACTTC
clone size: .; V gene: TRBV27; J gene: TRBJ2-7; D gene: .; CDR3 length: 14; CDR3 protein: CASSYEPKGREQYF; CDR3 DNA: TGTGCCAGCAGTTACGAACCCAAGGGGCGCGAGCAGTACTTC
clone size: once; V gene: TRBV20-1; J gene: TRBJ2-5; D gene: TRBD2; CDR3 length: 14; CDR3 protein: CSARGQAGGETQCF; CDR3 DNA: TGCAGTGCTAGGGGTCAAGCGGGAGGAGAGACCCAGTGCTTC
clone size: .; V gene: TRBV10-3; J gene: TRBJ2-1; D gene: TRBD2; CDR3 length: 16; CDR3 protein: CAISSIAGGPEDEQFF; CDR3 DNA: TGTGCCATCAGTTCTATAGCGGGGGGGCCTGAAGATGAGCAGTTCTTC
clone size: few; V gene: TRBV20-1; J gene: TRBJ2-3; D gene: TRBD2; CDR3 length: 14; CDR3 protein: CSARTSGRADTQYF; CDR3 DNA: TGCAGTGCTCGTACTAGCGGGAGGGCAGATACGCAGTATTTT
clone size: .; V gene: TRBV5-4; J gene: TRBJ2-1; D gene: .; CDR3 length: 11; CDR3 protein: CASSLLTEQFF; CDR3 DNA: TGTGCCAGCAGCTTGTTAACCGAGCAGTTCTTC
clone size: .; V gene: TRBV27; J gene: TRBJ2-1; D gene: .; CDR3 length: 12; CDR3 protein: CASSFQNNEQFF; CDR3 DNA: TGTGCCAGCAGTTTCCAAAACAATGAGCAGTTCTTC